The clone carrying this T cell receptor (beta chain) was seen at least ten times. No antigen is known for it. Diagnoses were made from clinical symptoms, serum measures (thyroxine and TRAb), thyroid ultrasound and orbital computed tomography. The entry originates in a study of T cells in Graves' hyperthyroidism and ophthalmopathy. Study results and limitations: Separation of ophthalmopathy from stable hyperthyroidism was achieved by a 13 V-J model.

Amplification targeted TCR beta CDR3 regions from RNA transcripts. RT-PCR in the first round (using the HTBI primer set) targeted the TCR CDR3. A single record per CDR3 protein comes from TCRdb applying MiXCR to the multiplex PCR reads. Altogether 690,000 or so distinct CDR3 sequences are present, roughly a sixth being singletons, with the ten largest covering over 15%. CDR3 length: 15 residues. The V gene's germline CDR1 is SGHTA and CDR2 FQGNSA. The junction had 6 bases not matched to a gene; V was cut back by 5 bases and J by 0 bases. Sequencing was performed on blood. V and J are TRBV7-2 and TRBJ2-5; 7 bases agree with TRBD2. The receptor was derived from a woman between 50 and 59 years old with Graves' hyperthyroidism that later progressed to Graves' ophthalmopathy. The CDR3, as DNA: TGTGCCAGCAGCACCCTAGCGGACCACCAAGAGACCCAGTACTTC. It specifies CASSTLADHQETQYF.